The present entry profiles one T cell receptor beta chain with its context. What it binds is unknown. The data were obtained in a study of a mutant IDH1 vaccine in newly diagnosed glioma. Overall study context: Eight vaccinations reached patients in weeks 1, 3, 5, 7, 11, 15, 19 and 23. The initiation of vaccination occurred 4-6 weeks after radiotherapy alone, or with temozolomide cycles.

Sequencing used immunoSEQ multiplex PCR; TCRdb keeps in-frame clones, though not all of them. The table lists over 45,000 clones, 80% to 90% of them singletons, with 6% to 7.5% in the top ten. V lost 0 bases and J 1 base, leaving 7 bases between the germline ends. The germline CDR1 and CDR2 sequences are SGHNT and YYREEE (reference sequence). The CDR3 contains 14 residues. Time point: week 5, during vaccination. Doses of 300 ug of mutant IDH1 20-mer peptide were given with topical imiquimod. Donors had new IDH1-mutant astrocytomas of WHO grade 3 or 4 (ATRX-lost). Study conclusions and caveats: Pseudoprogression seemed unlinked to shifts in top peripheral T cell clonotypes.

The TCR originated in a woman between 50 and 59 years old with glioma. This sample comprised PBMCs, obtained from a glioma patient whose treatment included an IDH1 peptide vaccine. The chain has TRBV5-4 and TRBJ2-5, with a weak D call TRBD1 (5 bases). In nucleotides, the CDR3 is TGTGCCAGCAGCTTGGAGGACACCCAAGAGACCCAGTACTTC. It is translated as CASSLEDTQETQYF. The whole variable domain, filled in from reference TRBV5-4 and TRBJ2-5, reads ETGVTQSPTHLIKTRGQQVTLRCSSQSGHNTVSWYQQALGQGPQFIFQYYREEENGRGNFPPRFSGLQFPNYSSELNVNALELDDSALYLCASSLEDTQETQYFGPGTRLLVL.